The next 24 T cell receptor beta chains were all read from a single sample in a study of cytomegalovirus exposure and HLA in healthy donors. Use of 60 Vbeta and 13 Jbeta primers characterized the PCR. The data were produced by immunoSEQ multiplex PCR, yet TCRdb's version contains in-frame clones alone and is incomplete. The sample contains 85,000 to 100,000 clones, under 85% of which appear only once. The sequencing sample was made of PBMCs. The receptor set was obtained from a woman in her 40s in good health and CMV-seropositive.

The V and J genes are TRBV30 and TRBJ2-7, with no clear D. The germline V gene encodes CDR1 GTSNPN and CDR2 SVGIG (reference sequence). CDR3 length equals 13 residues. The ends were cut back, 5 bases at V and 6 bases at J, with 17 bases in the middle. CDR3: CAWGTTQEGEQYF. DNA for the CDR3: TGTGCCTGGGGAACTACGCAAGAAGGCGAGCAGTACTTC.

DNA for the CDR3: TGTGCCTGGAGTGCCGGGACAGGCTATGGCTACACCTTC. Residues: CAWSAGTGYGYTF. The chain uses TRBV30 and TRBJ1-2; 8 bases fit TRBD1. Looked up from germline, CDR1 is GTSNPN and CDR2 is SVGIG (reference sequence). The CDR3 runs to 13 residues. V dropped 1 base and J dropped 4; count of bases not matched to a gene: 2. The full variable domain, rest sourced from reference TRBV30 and TRBJ1-2, is SQTIHQWPATLVQPVGSPLSLECTVEGTSNPNLYWYRQAAGRGLQLLFYSVGIGQISSEVPQNLSASRPQDRQFILSSKKLLLSDSGFYLCAWSAGTGYGYTFGSGTRLTVV.

The chain employs TRBV29-1 and TRBJ2-7, with a possible D match to TRBD2 (5 bases). V lost 4 bases and J 3 bases, leaving 10 bases between the germline ends. The V gene's germline CDR1 is SQVTM and CDR2 ANQGSEA. CDR3 size: 12 residues. In DNA, the CDR3 is TGCAGCGTTGGGACCGACTACTACGAGCAGTACTTC. This codes for CSVGTDYYEQYF.

The chain has TRBV6-1 and TRBJ1-5; 7 bases fit TRBD1. This CDR3 has 15 residues. The V and J ends lost 7 bases and 4 bases, in that order; junction bases with no gene match: 10. From germline, CDR1 is MNHNS and CDR2 SASEGT. Here the CDR3 reads CASNPPGQQNQPQHF. CDR3 coding DNA: TGTGCCAGCAACCCTCCGGGACAGCAAAATCAGCCCCAGCATTTT.

This clone was counted a single time. This chain connects TRBV6-1 to TRBJ2-1; 7 bases match TRBD2. Germline CDR1 and CDR2: MNHNS and SASEGT. The V and J ends lost 6 bases and 8 bases, in that order; junction bases with no gene match: 13. CDR3 length: 15 residues. The DNA of the CDR3 is TGTGCCAGCAGCGCTCAGGGATGGGGGGGGGATGAGCAGTTCTTC. Translating it yields CASSAQGWGGDEQFF.

This chain links TRBV11-1 with TRBJ2-7, with TRBD1 as a possible D gene (6 bases). In germline, CDR1 is SGHAT, CDR2 FQDESV (reference sequence). The V end lost 5 bases, the J end lost 1 base, and 12 bases lay between the germline ends. CDR3 length equals 14 residues. The CDR3 here is CASSATGGSYEQYF. CDR3 in DNA: TGTGCCAGCAGCGCGACAGGTGGGTCCTACGAGCAGTACTTC.

This chain connects TRBV2 to TRBJ1-5; 7 bases match TRBD1. Trimming took 6 bases from V and 4 from J; bases not matched to a gene: 9. The CDR3 has 15 residues. CDR1 and CDR2 (germline): SNHLY, FYNNEI. CDR3 amino acids: CASSLVGQVNQPQHF. Written as DNA, the CDR3 is TGTGCCAGCAGCCTCGTCGGACAGGTTAATCAGCCCCAGCATTTT.

The chain links TRBV5-1 to TRBJ1-2, with TRBD1 matching over 8 bases. Germline values: CDR1 SGHRS, CDR2 YFSETQ. Germline trimming cut 5 bases from V and 8 bases from J; bases unmatched to any gene: 8. The CDR3 is 13 amino acids. The CDR3: CASRSDRDRGYTF. As DNA, the CDR3 is TGCGCCAGCAGATCGGACAGGGATCGGGGCTACACCTTC.

This clone was seen a few times. The chain carries TRBV7-9 and TRBJ1-1, with TRBD1 as a possible D gene (5 bases). The germline V gene has CDR1 SEHNR and CDR2 FQNEAQ (reference sequence). V lost 0 bases and J lost 1, with 6 bases in between. CDR3 length: 14 amino acids. The CDR3: CASSLAGANTEAFF. CDR3 in DNA: TGTGCCAGCAGCTTAGCAGGGGCGAACACTGAAGCTTTCTTT.

The chain employs TRBV6-1 and TRBJ2-7, with 10 bases identical to TRBD1. After removal of 9 bases from V and 0 bases from J, the junction contained 2 bases not matched to a gene. This CDR3 has 13 amino acids. CDR1 is MNHNS and CDR2 is SASEGT in the germline V gene. The CDR3 loop reads CASRQGASYEQYF. CDR3 sequence (DNA): TGTGCCAGTAGACAGGGGGCCTCCTACGAGCAGTACTTC.

This sequence joins TRBV4-1 and TRBJ1-4; 8 bases map to TRBD1. V lost 5 bases and J lost 3; bases outside the gene matches: 14. This CDR3 is 18 amino acids long. Germline lookup yields CDR1 MGHRA and CDR2 YSYEKL. The CDR3 sequence is CASSGRDRSMVANEKLFF. The CDR3 region has the DNA TGCGCCAGCAGCGGGCGGGACAGGTCGATGGTGGCTAATGAAAAACTGTTTTTT.

This clone was detected only a few times. In DNA, the CDR3 is TGTGCCAGCAGTGAATGGGACAGTGAAGCTTTCTTT. As protein: CASSEWDSEAFF. J is TRBJ1-1 and V is TRBV6-1, with TRBD1 matching 7 bases. The germline CDR1 and CDR2 sequences are MNHNS and SASEGT. After removal of 2 bases from V and 7 bases from J, the junction contained 1 base not matched to a gene. There are 12 residues in the CDR3.

The rearrangement joins TRBV6-1 to TRBJ2-1; D not resolved. V was shortened by 3 bases and J by 9 bases, with 9 bases between the two germline ends. The germline V gene encodes CDR1 MNHNS and CDR2 SASEGT. The CDR3 has 12 residues. CDR3 region: CASSDLVSEQFF. The CDR3 region has the DNA TGTGCCAGCAGTGATCTAGTATCTGAGCAGTTCTTC.

This sequence joins TRBV27 and TRBJ1-5; perhaps TRBD1 as D (5 bases). Trimming stripped 3 bases from V and 6 bases from J, with 9 bases between. The CDR3 sequence is 13 residues long. Germline lookup yields CDR1 MNHEY and CDR2 SMNVEV (reference sequence). The chain's CDR3 is CASSFGGSQPQHF. In DNA form, the CDR3 reads TGTGCCAGCAGTTTCGGGGGTTCTCAGCCCCAGCATTTT.

The chain has TRBV27 and TRBJ1-1, with TRBD1 as a possible D gene (6 bases). CDR1 and CDR2 (germline): MNHEY, SMNVEV (reference sequence). CDR3 length equals 13 residues. Trimming shortened V by 2 bases and J by 5 bases, and 9 bases separated the two germline ends. The CDR3 DNA reads as TGTGCCAGCAGTTTAGAAGGGGGTACTGAAGCTTTCTTT. It encodes CASSLEGGTEAFF.

V and J are TRBV28 and TRBJ1-2, with 10 bases aligning to TRBD1. The CDR3 has 15 residues. Germline CDR1 MDHEN, CDR2 SYDVKM. The V gene end was trimmed by 3 bases and the J gene end by 8 bases; junction bases not matched to a gene: 9. The CDR3 loop is CASSLVTGTGEGYTF. The CDR3 nucleotides read TGTGCCAGCAGTTTGGTTACCGGGACAGGGGAAGGCTACACCTTC.

The chain links TRBV6-1 to TRBJ1-5; 7 bases line up with TRBD1. The CDR3 spans 17 residues. The junction had 8 bases not matched to a gene; V was cut back by 3 bases and J by 0 bases. The germline V gene has CDR1 MNHNS and CDR2 SASEGT. The CDR3 loop reads CASSEARDSLSNQPQHF. The CDR3, as DNA: TGTGCCAGCAGTGAGGCCCGGGACAGCCTTAGCAATCAGCCCCAGCATTTT.

The chain couples TRBV19 to TRBJ2-7; 11 bases align to TRBD1. CDR1 LNHDA and CDR2 SQIVND come from the germline V gene (reference sequence). CDR3 length: 12 amino acids. V gave up 9 bases and J gave up 4 bases; unmatched junction bases: 2. The CDR3 sequence is CASRDRGYEQYF. In DNA form, the CDR3 reads TGTGCCAGCAGGGACAGGGGGTACGAGCAGTACTTC.

V is TRBV19 and J is TRBJ2-1; tentative D call: TRBD2 (6 bases). V lost 4 bases to trimming and J lost 5 bases, with 12 bases between them. The CDR3 extends over 14 amino acids. Germline values: CDR1 LNHDA, CDR2 SQIVND (reference sequence). The CDR3 coding sequence is TGTGCCAGTAGTAAGATAGCGGTTGACAATGAGCAGTTCTTC. This translates into CASSKIAVDNEQFF.

This clone is a singleton in its sample. The chain couples TRBV7-9 to TRBJ2-2; no reliable D call. The V gene's germline CDR1 is SEHNR and CDR2 FQNEAQ (reference sequence). The CDR3 extends over 12 amino acids. This CDR3 is CTLGGVGGELFF. The CDR3 nucleotides read TGTACCCTAGGTGGCGTGGGCGGGGAGCTGTTTTTT.

The chain joins TRBV5-1 to TRBJ2-3; 7 nucleotides agree with TRBD1. The junction had 8 bases not matched to a gene; V was cut back by 0 bases and J by 4 bases. This CDR3 spans 16 amino acids. The germline CDR1 and CDR2 sequences are SGHRS and YFSETQ. The CDR3 sequence is CASSLGQGVGADTQYF. CDR3 bases: TGCGCCAGCAGCTTGGGGCAGGGGGTCGGGGCAGATACGCAGTATTTT.

The CDR3 loop reads CAIRQPPQETQYF. Written as DNA, the CDR3 is TGTGCCATCAGACAACCACCCCAAGAGACCCAGTACTTC. The chain uses TRBV10-3 and TRBJ2-5, with D uncertain. The CDR3 runs to 13 residues. Germline assignment: CDR1 ENHRY and CDR2 SYGVKD. V gave up 6 bases and J gave up 1 base, with 9 bases separating them.

V gene TRBV6-1 combines with J gene TRBJ2-1, with TRBD1 identical over 7 bases. Trimming cost V 7 bases and J 3 bases; bases outside gene matches: 6. CDR1 is MNHNS, CDR2 SASEGT, per germline. This CDR3 comprises 14 residues. The CDR3 DNA reads as TGTGCCAGCATGAGGGACAGAGACTACAATGAGCAGTTCTTC. Protein sequence: CASMRDRDYNEQFF.

In regard to this clone: At the DNA level, this CDR3 is encoded by other sequences in the same sample as well. The CDR3 spells CASSMGGYSGNTIYF. Here the CDR3 DNA reads TGTGCCAGTAGTATGGGGGGATACTCTGGAAACACCATATATTTT. This sequence joins TRBV19 and TRBJ1-3; a weak D match, TRBD1 (5 bases). The CDR3 is 15 amino acids. Trimming took 3 bases from V and 0 from J, leaving 9 bases between them. CDR1 and CDR2 (germline): LNHDA, SQIVND (reference sequence).